The 9 T cell receptor beta chains listed next were all sequenced from one sample in a study of blood T cell repertoires in COVID-19. Generated by immunoSEQ multiplex PCR, the TCRdb table keeps only in-frame clones and is missing some. The repertoire holds approximately 160,000 clones, with under 80% as singletons. Sequenced: peripheral blood. These receptors were collected from a man in his 70s with acute or convalescent COVID-19.

The chain uses TRBV18 and TRBJ2-7, with TRBD1 identical over 10 bases. The J segment lost 7 bases and the V segment lost 0 bases, leaving 6 bases of the junction unmatched. Per the germline V gene, CDR1 is KGHSH and CDR2 is LQKENI. The CDR3 contains 15 residues. The CDR3 protein is CASSPPLTGGREQYF. The DNA of the CDR3 is TGTGCCAGCTCACCACCCCTGACAGGGGGCAGAGAGCAGTACTTC.

This sequence joins TRBV7-8 and TRBJ1-5; 7 bases agree with TRBD1. The V gene end was trimmed by 5 bases and the J gene end by 7 bases; junction bases not matched to a gene: 14. Germline-derived CDR1 and CDR2 are SGHVS and FQNEAQ. The CDR3 totals 16 residues. The CDR3 region is CASSPSDRAFIQPQHF. CDR3 in DNA: TGTGCCAGCAGCCCATCAGACAGGGCATTCATCCAGCCCCAGCATTTT. Combining the CDR3 with reference TRBV7-8 and TRBJ1-5 gives the whole variable domain GAGVSQSPRYKVAKRGQDVALRCDPISGHVSLFWYQQALGQGPEFLTYFQNEAQLDKSGLPSDRFFAERPEGSVSTLKIQRTQQEDSAVYLCASSPSDRAFIQPQHFGDGTRLSIL.

The chain employs TRBV28 and TRBJ2-7; D is perhaps TRBD2 (6 bases). The CDR3 covers 16 residues. Germline V gene lookup returns CDR1 MDHEN and CDR2 SYDVKM. Deletions cut 0 bases from V and 3 bases from J, with 15 bases between. The CDR3 loop is CASSLWGTGSYYEQYF. The DNA of the CDR3 is TGTGCCAGCAGTTTATGGGGTACCGGGAGTTACTACGAGCAGTACTTC.

The chain couples TRBV2 to TRBJ1-3, with TRBD1 identical over 11 bases. The germline CDR1 and CDR2 sequences are SNHLY and FYNNEI. This CDR3 has 14 residues. J was trimmed by 3 bases and V by 8 bases; bases with no gene match: 3. DNA of the CDR3: TGTGCCAGCGGGGACAGGGGGTTTGGAAACACCATATATTTT. It specifies CASGDRGFGNTIYF.

This sequence joins TRBV27 and TRBJ1-2; 9 positions agree with TRBD1. This CDR3 contains 13 residues. The J segment lost 7 bases and the V segment lost 2 bases, leaving 2 bases of the junction unmatched. Per germline, CDR1 MNHEY and CDR2 SMNVEV (reference sequence). This CDR3 is CASSLTGGSGYTF. CDR3 bases: TGTGCCAGCAGTTTAACAGGGGGCAGTGGCTACACCTTC.

J is TRBJ2-7 and V is TRBV11-2; a possible D gene is TRBD2 (6 bases). The CDR3 has 15 residues. The germline V gene encodes CDR1 SGHAT and CDR2 FQNNGV. V was trimmed by 1 base and J by 0 bases, leaving 10 bases between them. CDR3 sequence reads: CASSLVGRSSYEQYF. CDR3 coding DNA: TGTGCCAGCAGCTTAGTAGGGAGGAGCTCCTACGAGCAGTACTTC.

The chain joins TRBV24-1 to TRBJ2-3, with D perhaps matching TRBD1 (6 bases). Germline CDR1 and CDR2: KGHDR and SFDVKD. V dropped 9 bases and J dropped 1 base, with 13 bases sitting between them. The CDR3 runs to 14 residues. For the CDR3, the DNA is TGTGCCACCTCCGACAGGAAGGGCACAGATACGCAGTATTTT. This codes for CATSDRKGTDTQYF.

The V call is TRBV29-1, the J call TRBJ2-3; no clear D. The CDR3 runs to 11 residues. The V and J ends lost 3 bases and 3 bases respectively, with 4 bases between them. Per the germline V gene, CDR1 is SQVTM and CDR2 is ANQGSEA. The CDR3 here is CSVDSTDTQYF. The CDR3 DNA sequence: TGCAGCGTTGATTCAACAGATACGCAGTATTTT.

The rearrangement joins TRBV30 to TRBJ2-7; TRBD1 agrees at 7 bases. The CDR3 is 14 amino acids. With V trimmed by 5 bases and J by 3 bases, 10 bases remained unmatched. Germline CDR1 is GTSNPN and CDR2 is SVGIG (reference sequence). CDR3 in DNA: TGTGCCTGGGGGGCGAACCGGGACAGCTACGAGCAGTACTTC. Protein: CAWGANRDSYEQYF.